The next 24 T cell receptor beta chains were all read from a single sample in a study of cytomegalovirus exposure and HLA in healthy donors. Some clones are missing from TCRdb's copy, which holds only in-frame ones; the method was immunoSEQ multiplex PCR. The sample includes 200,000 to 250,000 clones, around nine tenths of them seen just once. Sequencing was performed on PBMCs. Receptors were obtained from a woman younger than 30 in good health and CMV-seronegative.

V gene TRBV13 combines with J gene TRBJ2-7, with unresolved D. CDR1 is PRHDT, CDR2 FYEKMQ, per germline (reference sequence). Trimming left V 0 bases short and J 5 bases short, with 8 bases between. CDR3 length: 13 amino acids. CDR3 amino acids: CASSLGSPNEQYF. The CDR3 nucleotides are TGTGCCAGCAGCTTAGGATCCCCCAACGAGCAGTACTTC.

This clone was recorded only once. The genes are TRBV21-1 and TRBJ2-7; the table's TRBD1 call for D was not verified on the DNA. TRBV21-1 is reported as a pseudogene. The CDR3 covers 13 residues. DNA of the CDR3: TGTGCCAGCAGCAAAGCGGGCACCTACGAGCAGTACTTC. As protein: CASSKAGTYEQYF.

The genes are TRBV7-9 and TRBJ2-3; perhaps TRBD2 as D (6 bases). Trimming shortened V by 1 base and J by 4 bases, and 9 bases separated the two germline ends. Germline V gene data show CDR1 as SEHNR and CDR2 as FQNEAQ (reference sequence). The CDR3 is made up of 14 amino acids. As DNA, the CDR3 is TGTGCCAGCAGCTTAGACGGGAGTGCAGATACGCAGTATTTT. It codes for CASSLDGSADTQYF.

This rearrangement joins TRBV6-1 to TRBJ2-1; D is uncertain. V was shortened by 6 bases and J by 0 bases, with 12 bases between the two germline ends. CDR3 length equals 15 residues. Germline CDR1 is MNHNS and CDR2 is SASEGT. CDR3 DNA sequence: TGTGCCAGCAGGAGAGACTGGAGCTCCTACAATGAGCAGTTCTTC. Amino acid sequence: CASRRDWSSYNEQFF.

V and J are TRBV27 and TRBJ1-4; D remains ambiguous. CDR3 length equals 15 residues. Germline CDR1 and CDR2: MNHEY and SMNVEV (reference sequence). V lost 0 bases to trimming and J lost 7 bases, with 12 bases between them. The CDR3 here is CASSLSTGFSEKLFF. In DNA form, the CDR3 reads TGTGCCAGCAGTTTATCGACCGGGTTTAGTGAAAAACTGTTTTTT.

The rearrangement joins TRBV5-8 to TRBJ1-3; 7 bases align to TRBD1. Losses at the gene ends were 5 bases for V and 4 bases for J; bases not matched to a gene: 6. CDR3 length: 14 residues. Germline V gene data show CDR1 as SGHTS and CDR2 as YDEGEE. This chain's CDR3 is CASRRQGAGNTIYF. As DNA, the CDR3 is TGTGCCAGCAGGCGACAGGGAGCAGGAAACACCATATATTTT.

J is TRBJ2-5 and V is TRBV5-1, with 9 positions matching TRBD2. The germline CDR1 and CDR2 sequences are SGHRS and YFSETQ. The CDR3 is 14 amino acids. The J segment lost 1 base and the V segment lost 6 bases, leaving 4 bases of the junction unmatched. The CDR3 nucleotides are TGCGCCAGCACCGGACTAGCGTCCCAAGAGACCCAGTACTTC. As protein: CASTGLASQETQYF.

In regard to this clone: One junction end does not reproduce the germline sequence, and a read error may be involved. The CDR3 DNA reads as TGTGCCAGCAGCTTAGACGGGGGTCCATTCTATCGCTACACCTTC. Translating gives CASSLDGGPFYRYTF. J is TRBJ1-2 and V is TRBV7-8, with D perhaps TRBD1 (5 bases). The CDR3 is 15 residues long. Germline CDR1 is SGHVS and CDR2 is FQNEAQ.

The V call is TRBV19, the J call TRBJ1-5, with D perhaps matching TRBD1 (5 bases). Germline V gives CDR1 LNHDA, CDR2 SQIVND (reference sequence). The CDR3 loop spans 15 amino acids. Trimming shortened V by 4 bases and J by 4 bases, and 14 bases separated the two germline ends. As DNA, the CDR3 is TGTGCCAGTAGTACTCGACTCCGGGGGAATCAGCCCCAGCATTTT. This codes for CASSTRLRGNQPQHF.

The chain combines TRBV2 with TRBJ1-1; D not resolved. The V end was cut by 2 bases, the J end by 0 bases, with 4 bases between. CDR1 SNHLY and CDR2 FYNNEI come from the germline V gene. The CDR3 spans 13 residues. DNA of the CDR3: TGTGCCAGCAGTGAAATCATGAACACTGAAGCTTTCTTT. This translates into CASSEIMNTEAFF.

CDR3 residues: CASSQDRESGGSPTGELFF. In nucleotides, the CDR3 is TGTGCCAGCAGCCAAGATAGGGAGTCAGGGGGGTCCCCCACCGGGGAGCTGTTTTTT. V gene TRBV4-2 combines with J gene TRBJ2-2; weak D call: TRBD1 (7 bases). The CDR3 covers 19 residues. V gave up 0 bases and J gave up 4 bases, with 21 bases separating them. CDR1 is LGHNA, CDR2 YNFKEQ, per germline.

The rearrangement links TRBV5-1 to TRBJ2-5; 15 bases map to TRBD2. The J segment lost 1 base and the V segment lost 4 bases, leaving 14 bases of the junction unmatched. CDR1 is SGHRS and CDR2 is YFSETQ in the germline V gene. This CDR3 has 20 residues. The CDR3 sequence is CASSPRGPGTSGRLQETQYF. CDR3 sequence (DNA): TGCGCCAGCAGCCCTAGAGGACCCGGGACTAGCGGGAGGCTCCAAGAGACCCAGTACTTC.

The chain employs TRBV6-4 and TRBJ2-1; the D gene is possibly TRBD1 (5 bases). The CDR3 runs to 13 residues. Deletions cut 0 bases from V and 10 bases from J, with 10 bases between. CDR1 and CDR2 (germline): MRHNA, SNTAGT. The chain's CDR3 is CASSDSSQGEQFF. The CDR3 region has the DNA TGTGCCAGCAGTGACTCGAGTCAGGGCGAGCAGTTCTTC.

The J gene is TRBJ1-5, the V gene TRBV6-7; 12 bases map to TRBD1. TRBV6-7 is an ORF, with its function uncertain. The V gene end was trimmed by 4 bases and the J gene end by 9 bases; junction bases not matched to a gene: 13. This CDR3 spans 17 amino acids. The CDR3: CASSLQPGDRGLRPQHF. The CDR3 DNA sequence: TGTGCCAGCAGTTTACAACCGGGGGACAGGGGGCTTCGGCCCCAGCATTTT.

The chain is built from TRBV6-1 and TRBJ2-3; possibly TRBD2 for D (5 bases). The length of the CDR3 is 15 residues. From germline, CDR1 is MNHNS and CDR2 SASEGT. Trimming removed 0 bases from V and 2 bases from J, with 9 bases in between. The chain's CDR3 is CASSEAWGDTDTQYF. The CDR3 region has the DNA TGTGCCAGCAGTGAAGCTTGGGGAGACACAGATACGCAGTATTTT.

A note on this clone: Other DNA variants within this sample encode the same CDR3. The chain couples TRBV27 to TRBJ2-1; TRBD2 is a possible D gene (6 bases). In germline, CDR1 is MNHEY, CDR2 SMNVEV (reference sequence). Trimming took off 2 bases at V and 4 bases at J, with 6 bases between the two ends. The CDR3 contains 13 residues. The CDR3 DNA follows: TGTGCCAGCAGTTTACGGGGGTACAATGAGCAGTTCTTC. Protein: CASSLRGYNEQFF.

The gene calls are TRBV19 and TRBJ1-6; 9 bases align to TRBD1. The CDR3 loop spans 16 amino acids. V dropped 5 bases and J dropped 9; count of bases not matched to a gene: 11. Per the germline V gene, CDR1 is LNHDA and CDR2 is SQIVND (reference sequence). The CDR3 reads CASSLPSGQGSSPLHF. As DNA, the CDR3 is TGTGCCAGTAGTCTCCCCTCGGGACAGGGTTCTTCACCCCTCCACTTT.

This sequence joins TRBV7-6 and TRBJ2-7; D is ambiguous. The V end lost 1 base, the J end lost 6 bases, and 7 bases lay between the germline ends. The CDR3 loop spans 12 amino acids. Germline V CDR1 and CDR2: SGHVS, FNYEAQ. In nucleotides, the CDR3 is TGTGCCAGCAGCTTAGGGAGCTCCGAGCAGTACTTC. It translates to CASSLGSSEQYF.

This CDR3 reads CASKSRDPYYGYTF. CDR3 bases: TGTGCCTCGAAATCCCGGGATCCCTACTATGGCTACACCTTC. This chain uses TRBV30 with TRBJ1-2; D unclear. Germline V CDR1 and CDR2: GTSNPN, SVGIG (reference sequence). Trimming took 7 bases from V and 3 from J, leaving 18 bases between them. This CDR3 spans 14 amino acids.

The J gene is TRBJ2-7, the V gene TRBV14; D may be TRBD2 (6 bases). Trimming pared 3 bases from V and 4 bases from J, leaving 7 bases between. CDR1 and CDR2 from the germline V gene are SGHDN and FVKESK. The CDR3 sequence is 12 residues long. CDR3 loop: CASSQRGYEQYF. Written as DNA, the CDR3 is TGTGCCAGCAGCCAGCGGGGATACGAGCAGTACTTC.

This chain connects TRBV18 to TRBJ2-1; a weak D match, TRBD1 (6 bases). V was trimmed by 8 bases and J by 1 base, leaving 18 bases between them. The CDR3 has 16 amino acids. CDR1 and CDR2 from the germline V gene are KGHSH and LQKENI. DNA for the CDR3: TGTGCCAGCCAAGGCGGTGGTGGACAGTCCTACAATGAGCAGTTCTTC. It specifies CASQGGGGQSYNEQFF.

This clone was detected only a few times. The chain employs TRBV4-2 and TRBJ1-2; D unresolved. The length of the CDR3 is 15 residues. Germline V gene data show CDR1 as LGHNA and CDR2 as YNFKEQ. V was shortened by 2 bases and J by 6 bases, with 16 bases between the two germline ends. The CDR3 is CASSQQPFGVHGYTF. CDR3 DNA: TGTGCCAGCAGCCAACAACCATTCGGGGTGCATGGCTACACCTTC.

CDR3 nucleotides: TGTGCCAGCTCACCAAATAGGCAGACTCCAATGAGCGGGAATTTGTTCTTC. This translates into CASSPNRQTPMSGNLFF. This chain connects TRBV18 to TRBJ2-1; 7 positions agree with TRBD2. Germline V gene lookup returns CDR1 KGHSH and CDR2 LQKENI. This CDR3 comprises 17 residues. The J segment lost 15 bases and the V segment lost 2 bases, leaving 22 bases of the junction unmatched.

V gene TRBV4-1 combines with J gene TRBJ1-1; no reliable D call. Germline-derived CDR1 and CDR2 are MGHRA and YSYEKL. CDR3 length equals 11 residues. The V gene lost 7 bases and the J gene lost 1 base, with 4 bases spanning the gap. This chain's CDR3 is CASTRNTEAFF. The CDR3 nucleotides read TGCGCCAGCACTCGGAACACTGAAGCTTTCTTT.